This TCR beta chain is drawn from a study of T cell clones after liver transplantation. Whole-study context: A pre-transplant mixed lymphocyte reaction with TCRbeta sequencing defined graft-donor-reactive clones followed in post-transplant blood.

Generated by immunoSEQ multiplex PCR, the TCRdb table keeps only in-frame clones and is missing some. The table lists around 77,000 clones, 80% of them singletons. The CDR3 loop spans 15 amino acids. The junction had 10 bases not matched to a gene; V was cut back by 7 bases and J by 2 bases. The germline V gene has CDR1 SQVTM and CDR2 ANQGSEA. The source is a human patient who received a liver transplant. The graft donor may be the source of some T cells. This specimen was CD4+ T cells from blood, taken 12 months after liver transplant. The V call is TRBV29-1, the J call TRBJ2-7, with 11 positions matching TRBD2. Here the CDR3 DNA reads TGCAGCGCCGCCACTAGCGGGAGACCTCCCTACGAGCAGTACTTC. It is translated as CSAATSGRPPYEQYF.